This note documents a single TCR beta chain sequence. Its cognate antigen is unknown. Germline V gives CDR1 SGDLS, CDR2 YYNGEE. This CDR3 has 17 residues. Trimming took off 4 bases at V and 1 base at J, with 20 bases between the two ends. The sample belongs to a study of T cell responses to AZD1222 COVID-19 vaccine. Method: immunoSEQ multiplex PCR; TCRdb's copy keeps in-frame clones and lacks some. The repertoire holds around 70,000 clones, with about 80% as singletons. General study findings and limits: Females outnumbered males among donors, who were mostly white British; clonal diversity was possibly underestimated. Among vaccine-associated CD4 TCRs, coverage spanned spike, with dominance at 160-218 and 743-854. Repertoires were obtained only post-peak T cell response.

The receptor was isolated from an adult in good health. Sequences were derived from peripheral blood, sampled on day 0 of AZD1222 vaccination. V usage is TRBV9 and J usage is TRBJ1-1; D unresolved. In DNA, the CDR3 is TGTGCCAGCAGCCCAAACGTAATCCAGGAACCGAACACTGAAGCTTTCTTT. Translating it yields CASSPNVIQEPNTEAFF.